This T cell receptor (beta chain) was sequenced in a study of radiation and T cells in renal cell carcinoma. Time point meaning: blood 4 weeks post-SBRT, at nephrectomy. Treatment indicated: 15 Gy SBRT to primary tumor, nephrectomy 4 weeks later. The V gene lost 3 bases and the J gene lost 3 bases, with 11 bases spanning the gap. This CDR3 contains 14 residues. Germline V gene sequence: CDR1 LNHDA, CDR2 SQIVND (reference sequence). Libraries were prepared by immunoSEQ multiplex PCR; TCRdb keeps only in-frame clonotypes and omits some of them. The repertoire holds approximately 170,000 clones, 88% seen once, with over 9% in the top ten.

The chain uses TRBV19 and TRBJ1-2, with unresolved D. The sequence derives from a woman in her 50s with renal cell carcinoma. The sequencing used blood, collected from a patient whose treatment included radiotherapy and nephrectomy. CDR3 residues: CASSIGKRDYGYTF. CDR3 nucleotides: TGTGCCAGTAGTATCGGGAAGAGGGACTATGGCTACACCTTC.